These T cell receptor beta chains were read from a single sample in a study of T cell repertoires in ileal Crohn's disease. TCRdb's table, derived via immunoSEQ multiplex PCR, lists solely in-frame clones and lacks some. The table includes more than 6,500 clones, 72% detected once. The sample comprised ileal tissue. Receptors were obtained from an adult with Crohn's disease. CDR3s include the opening cysteine and the closing phenylalanine or tryptophan. Fields, in order: V gene, CDR3 length, CDR3 protein.

V gene: TRBV6-6
CDR3 length: 11
CDR3 protein: CASSETNEQFF

V gene: TRBV11-2
CDR3 length: 13
CDR3 protein: CASSFGTRETQYF

V gene: TRBV27
CDR3 length: 17
CDR3 protein: CASSFRTVLGQNTEAFF

V gene: TRBV2
CDR3 length: 15
CDR3 protein: CASRRDGIANTEAFF

V gene: TRBV15
CDR3 length: 14
CDR3 protein: CATQRRHGAYEQYF

V gene: TRBV11-3
CDR3 length: 14
CDR3 protein: CASSGGTGGTEAFF

V gene: TRBV14
CDR3 length: 14
CDR3 protein: CASSQAGGNQPQHF

V gene: TRBV18
CDR3 length: 13
CDR3 protein: CASSPNSNEKLFF

V gene: TRBV27
CDR3 length: 16
CDR3 protein: CASNSPRTALTDEQYF

V gene: TRBV19
CDR3 length: 16
CDR3 protein: CASRTKTDPTNEKLFF

V gene: TRBV2
CDR3 length: 16
CDR3 protein: CASRTRARLEGDTQYF

V gene: TRBV6-5
CDR3 length: 13
CDR3 protein: CASRPGYTYEQYF

V gene: TRBV5-1
CDR3 length: 14
CDR3 protein: CASSRTGEAYGYTF

V gene: TRBV18
CDR3 length: 18
CDR3 protein: CASSPRTSGGSSYNEQFF

V gene: TRBV19
CDR3 length: 13
CDR3 protein: CASSTGNQETQYF

V gene: TRBV11-2
CDR3 length: 12
CDR3 protein: CASMRGYNEQFF